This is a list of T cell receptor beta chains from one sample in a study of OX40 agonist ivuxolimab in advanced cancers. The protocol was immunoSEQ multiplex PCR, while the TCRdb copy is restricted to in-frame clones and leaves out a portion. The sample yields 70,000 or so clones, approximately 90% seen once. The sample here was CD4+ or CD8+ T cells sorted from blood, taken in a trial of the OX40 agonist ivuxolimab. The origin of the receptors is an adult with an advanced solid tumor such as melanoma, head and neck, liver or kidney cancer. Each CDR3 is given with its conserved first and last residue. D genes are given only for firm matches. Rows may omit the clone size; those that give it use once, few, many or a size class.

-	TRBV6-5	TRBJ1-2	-	CASSYEGNGYTF	TGTGCCAGCAGTTACGAGGGGAATGGCTACACCTTC
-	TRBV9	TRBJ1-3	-	CASSVAPGFRNTIYF	TGTGCCAGCAGCGTAGCCCCCGGTTTTCGAAACACCATATATTTT
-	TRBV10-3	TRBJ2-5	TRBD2	CAISTTGLAEPEQYF	TGTGCCATCAGTACAACGGGACTAGCTGAACCGGAGCAGTACTTC
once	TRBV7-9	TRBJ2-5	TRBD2	CASTRTSGGETQYF	TGTGCCAGCACCCGGACGAGCGGGGGAGAGACCCAGTACTTC
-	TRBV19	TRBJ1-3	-	CASSIFSTGISGNTIYF	TGTGCCAGTAGTATATTTTCGACAGGCATCTCTGGAAACACCATATATTTT
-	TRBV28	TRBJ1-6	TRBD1	CASSLPDRGRNSPLHF	TGTGCCAGCAGTTTACCCGACAGGGGACGGAATTCACCCCTCCACTTT
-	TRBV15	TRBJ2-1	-	CATSDGTFYNEQFF	TGTGCCACCAGCGACGGGACTTTCTACAATGAGCAGTTCTTC
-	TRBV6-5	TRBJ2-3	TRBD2	CASSRLARTDTQYF	TGTGCCAGCAGTCGACTAGCTCGCACAGATACGCAGTATTTT
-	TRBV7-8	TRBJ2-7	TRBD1	CASSPQGARYEQYF	TGTGCCAGCAGCCCACAGGGGGCTCGGTACGAGCAGTACTTC
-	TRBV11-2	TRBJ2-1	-	CASSASLAGSYNEQFF	TGTGCCAGCAGCGCAAGTTTGGCGGGATCCTACAATGAGCAGTTCTTC
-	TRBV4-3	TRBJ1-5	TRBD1	CASSQGDRSGNQPQHF	TGCGCCAGCAGCCAAGGGGACAGGTCGGGAAATCAGCCCCAGCATTTT
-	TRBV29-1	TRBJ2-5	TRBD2	CSVEGTSGRTLKETQYF	TGCAGCGTTGAAGGGACTAGCGGGAGAACCCTTAAAGAGACCCAGTACTTC
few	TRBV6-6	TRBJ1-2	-	CAGRQVNGYTF	TGTGCCGGTCGGCAAGTGAATGGCTACACCTTC
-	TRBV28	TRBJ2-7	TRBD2	CAAGGSAGFEQYF	TGTGCCGCGGGGGGGAGCGCGGGCTTTGAGCAGTACTTC
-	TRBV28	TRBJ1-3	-	CASSNFADGGGTIYF	TGTGCCAGCAGTAACTTTGCCGACGGCGGGGGCACCATATATTTT
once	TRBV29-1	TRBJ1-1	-	CSGGPVNTEAFF	TGCAGCGGGGGCCCGGTGAACACTGAAGCTTTCTTT
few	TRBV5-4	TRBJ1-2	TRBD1	CASSAGRQGIYYGYTF	TGTGCCAGCAGCGCGGGGAGACAGGGGATCTACTATGGCTACACCTTC
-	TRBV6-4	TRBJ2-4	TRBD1	CASSDSRQGLQYF	TGTGCCAGCAGTGACTCGAGACAGGGACTTCAGTACTTC
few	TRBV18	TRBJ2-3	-	CASSPGGSTDTQYF	TGTGCCAGCTCACCAGGGGGTAGCACAGATACGCAGTATTTT
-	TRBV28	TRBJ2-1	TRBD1	CASKPSGTGGGYEQFF	TGTGCCAGCAAGCCCTCCGGGACAGGGGGCGGTTATGAGCAGTTCTTC
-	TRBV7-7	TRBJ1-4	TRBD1	CASSPGTGAVTNEKLFF	TGTGCTAGCAGCCCCGGGACAGGGGCGGTAACTAATGAAAAACTGTTTTTT
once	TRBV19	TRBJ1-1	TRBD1	CASSSRQQGGTEAFF	TGTGCCAGTAGTTCGCGACAACAGGGGGGCACTGAAGCTTTCTTT
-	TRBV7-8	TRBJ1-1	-	CASSSNPQDTEAFF	TGTGCCAGCAGCTCTAACCCTCAAGACACTGAAGCTTTCTTT
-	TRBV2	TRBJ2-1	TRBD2	CASSVDVGGEEQFF	TGTGCCAGCAGTGTTGATGTGGGGGGGGAGGAGCAGTTCTTC
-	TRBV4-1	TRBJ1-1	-	CASSQLSTVNTEAFF	TGCGCCAGCAGCCAACTATCGACAGTGAACACTGAAGCTTTCTTT
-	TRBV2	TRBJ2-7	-	CASSRTYEQYF	TGTGCCAGCAGTAGGACCTACGAGCAGTACTTC
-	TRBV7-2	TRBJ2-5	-	CASSLRGSYQETQYF	TGTGCCAGCAGCTTAAGAGGTTCTTACCAAGAGACCCAGTACTTC
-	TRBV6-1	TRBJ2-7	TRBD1	CASADRGYEQYF	TGTGCCAGCGCGGACAGGGGTTACGAGCAGTACTTC
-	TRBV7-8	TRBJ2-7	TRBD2	CASSQTSGLYEQYF	TGTGCCAGCAGCCAGACTAGCGGACTCTACGAGCAGTACTTC
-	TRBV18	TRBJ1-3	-	CASSPWVTRSGNTIYF	TGTGCCAGCTCACCCTGGGTAACTCGCTCTGGAAACACCATATATTTT
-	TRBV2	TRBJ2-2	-	CASSRRGPGELFF	TGTGCCAGCAGTCGGAGAGGCCCCGGGGAGCTGTTTTTT
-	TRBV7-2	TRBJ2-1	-	CASSLAVGLTFF	TGTGCCAGCAGCTTAGCTGTGGGGTTGACGTTCTTC
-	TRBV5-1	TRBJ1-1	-	CASSLDTTNTEAFF	TGCGCCAGCAGCTTGGACACTACGAACACTGAAGCTTTCTTT
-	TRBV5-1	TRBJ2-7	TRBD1	CASSSYPGQGYEQYF	TGCGCCAGCAGCTCGTATCCGGGACAGGGGTACGAGCAGTACTTC
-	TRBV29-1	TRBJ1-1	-	CSFSNSAEAFF	TGCAGCTTCTCGAACTCCGCTGAAGCTTTCTTT
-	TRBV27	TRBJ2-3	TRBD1	CASSPTGGRTDTQYF	TGTGCCAGCAGTCCCACAGGGGGCAGAACAGATACGCAGTATTTT
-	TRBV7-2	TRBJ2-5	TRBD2	CASSAQTSGQETQYF	TGTGCCAGCAGCGCCCAGACTAGCGGGCAAGAGACCCAGTACTTC
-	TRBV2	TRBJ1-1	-	CASIRFRENTEAFF	TGTGCCAGCATTAGATTCAGGGAGAACACTGAAGCTTTCTTT
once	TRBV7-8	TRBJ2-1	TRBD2	CASSPQRGASYNEQFF	TGTGCCAGCAGTCCTCAGCGGGGGGCCTCCTACAATGAGCAGTTCTTC
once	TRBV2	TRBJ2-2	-	CASRGRGGFAAGELFF	TGTGCCAGCAGGGGTAGGGGGGGCTTTGCCGCCGGGGAGCTGTTTTTT
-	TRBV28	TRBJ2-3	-	CASNPGTGLSTDTQYF	TGTGCCAGCAATCCCGGAACAGGGCTTAGCACAGATACGCAGTATTTT
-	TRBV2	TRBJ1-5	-	CASSELGARASNQPQHF	TGTGCCAGCAGTGAACTCGGGGCCCGAGCCAGCAATCAGCCCCAGCATTTT
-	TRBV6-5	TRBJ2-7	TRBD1	CASSYSDRRSSYEQYF	TGTGCCAGCAGTTACTCGGACAGGCGGAGCTCCTACGAGCAGTACTTC
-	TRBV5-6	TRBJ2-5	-	CASSSLFRRETQYF	TGTGCCAGCAGCTCCCTGTTCCGGAGAGAGACCCAGTACTTC
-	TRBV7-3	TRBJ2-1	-	CASSPQGDEQFF	TGTGCCAGCAGCCCCCAGGGCGATGAGCAGTTCTTC
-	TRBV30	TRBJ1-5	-	CAWDRGEYSNQPQHF	TGTGCCTGGGATAGGGGAGAGTATAGCAATCAGCCCCAGCATTTT
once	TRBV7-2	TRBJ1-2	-	CASSLLGGGYTF	TGTGCCAGCAGCTTACTGGGAGGGGGCTACACCTTC
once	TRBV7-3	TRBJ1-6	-	CASSQGIGRYNSPLHF	TGTGCCAGCAGCCAGGGGATCGGGCGATATAATTCACCCCTCCACTTT
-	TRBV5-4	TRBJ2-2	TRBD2	CASSLFRLAANTGELFF	TGTGCCAGCAGCCTTTTCCGACTAGCGGCGAACACCGGGGAGCTGTTTTTT
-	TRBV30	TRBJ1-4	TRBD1	CAWSDDRVNEKLFF	TGTGCCTGGAGTGACGACAGGGTAAATGAAAAACTGTTTTTT
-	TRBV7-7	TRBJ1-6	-	CASSPSPGNGNSPLHF	TGTGCTAGCAGCCCATCCCCAGGTAATGGTAATTCACCCCTCCACTTT
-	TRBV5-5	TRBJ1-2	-	CASSPGTGYGYTF	TGTGCCAGCAGCCCCGGTACGGGGTATGGCTACACCTTC
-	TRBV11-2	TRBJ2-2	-	CASSIGARNTGELFF	TGTGCCAGCAGCATTGGGGCTAGAAACACCGGGGAGCTGTTTTTT